These 15 T cell receptor beta chains were all obtained from the same sample, sequenced in a study of identical twins. TCRdb reprocessed the 5' RACE reads with MiXCR, giving one entry per CDR3 protein. The sample comprises around 340,000 distinct CDR3 sequences, 12% of which are singletons, and just over 7% rests with the top ten. The data also belong to a second study, concerning yellow fever vaccine responses in identical twins.

The sample was CD8+ T cells sorted from blood. The receptors derive from a young woman in good health.

This clonotype was found a few times. The gene calls are TRBV6-1 and TRBJ2-3; 8 nucleotides line up with TRBD1. The CDR3 consists of 14 residues. The junction had 4 bases not matched to a gene; V was cut back by 8 bases and J by 0 bases. From germline, CDR1 is MNHNS and CDR2 SASEGT. CDR3 protein: CASGTGTSTDTQYF. Written as DNA, the CDR3 is TGTGCCAGCGGGACAGGAACTAGCACAGATACGCAGTATTTT.

V usage is TRBV9 and J usage is TRBJ1-6; TRBD1 is a possible D gene (5 bases). The V and J ends lost 2 bases and 8 bases respectively, with 11 bases between them. CDR1 and CDR2 (germline): SGDLS, YYNGEE. The CDR3 is made up of 14 amino acids. The CDR3 nucleotides are TGTGCCAGCAGCGTCGGCGGGGGGGATTCACCCCTCCACTTT. This translates into CASSVGGGDSPLHF.

The chain carries TRBV7-9 and TRBJ2-1, with TRBD2 matching 8 bases. CDR1 and CDR2 (germline): SEHNR, FQNEAQ (reference sequence). The CDR3 length is 15 residues. J gave up 9 bases and V 7 bases, and 14 bases lay outside the gene matches. The CDR3 nucleotides read TGTGCCAGCACCTTCTCTGGCGGGAGGCAGGGTGAGCAGTTCTTC. Its protein is CASTFSGGRQGEQFF.

The chain carries TRBV9 and TRBJ2-3; 9 bases align to TRBD1. V trimming: 0 bases; J trimming: 6 bases; junction bases outside the gene matches: 2. This CDR3 contains 14 residues. Germline CDR1 reads SGDLS; CDR2 reads YYNGEE. The CDR3 DNA sequence: TGTGCCAGCAGCGTAGGGACAGGGGATGATACGCAGTATTTT. This sequence encodes CASSVGTGDDTQYF.

This chain links TRBV28 with TRBJ2-3; D remains ambiguous. The V and J ends lost 3 bases and 2 bases respectively, with 9 bases between them. Germline V gene sequence: CDR1 MDHEN, CDR2 SYDVKM. The CDR3 has 14 residues. The CDR3 bases are TGTGCCAGCAGTTTGAGGCTTTCCACAGATACGCAGTATTTT. Its protein product is CASSLRLSTDTQYF.

This clonotype was detected a few times. The chain joins TRBV28 to TRBJ2-1, with TRBD1 matching 10 bases. V lost 3 bases and J lost 8; bases outside the gene matches: 7. This CDR3 spans 15 amino acids. CDR1 and CDR2 (germline): MDHEN, SYDVKM. The CDR3 spells CASSLGDRGGDEQFF. CDR3 coding DNA: TGTGCCAGCAGTTTGGGGGACAGGGGCGGGGATGAGCAGTTCTTC. Supplemented by reference TRBV28 and TRBJ2-1, the full variable domain reads DVKVTQSSRYLVKRTGEKVFLECVQDMDHENMFWYRQDPGLGLRLIYFSYDVKMKEKGDIPEGYSVSREKKERFSLILESASTNQTSMYLCASSLGDRGGDEQFFGPGTRLTVL.

This clonotype was counted at least ten times. The chain employs TRBV5-6 and TRBJ2-7; 12 positions agree with TRBD1. The length of the CDR3 is 15 residues. J gave up 4 bases and V 3 bases, and 5 bases lay outside the gene matches. Germline V gene lookup returns CDR1 SGHDT and CDR2 YYEEEE. As DNA, the CDR3 is TGTGCCAGCAGCTGGGACAGGGGGCTGGGGTACGAGCAGTACTTC. The encoded protein is CASSWDRGLGYEQYF.

This clonotype was observed at least ten times. This chain connects TRBV12-3 or TRBV12-4 to TRBJ1-1; no firm D call. The CDR3 loop spans 13 amino acids. V lost 2 bases and J lost 3, with 7 bases in between. CDR3 in DNA: TGTGCCAGCAGTTTAAGTGTTTACACTGAAGCTTTCTTT. As protein: CASSLSVYTEAFF.

V usage is TRBV12-5 and J usage is TRBJ2-7, with TRBD2 matching over 9 bases. V lost 2 bases, J lost 5 bases, and 4 bases stayed unmatched. The CDR3 runs to 14 residues. Germline CDR1 and CDR2: LGHNT and FRNRAP. The DNA for the CDR3 is TGTGCTAGTGGTTTGATGGGACTAGCAGACGAGCAGTACTTC. Its protein is CASGLMGLADEQYF.

This clonotype was detected a few times. The V and J genes are TRBV10-3 and TRBJ2-1; no reliable D call. The germline gives CDR1 ENHRY, CDR2 SYGVKD. Trimming stripped 3 bases from V and 3 bases from J, with 6 bases between. This CDR3 contains 13 residues. CDR3 in amino acids: CAISEGSYNEQFF. The CDR3 region has the DNA TGTGCCATCAGTGAAGGCAGCTACAATGAGCAGTTCTTC.

The chain uses TRBV2 and TRBJ2-3; a weak D match, TRBD2 (6 bases). Trimming left V 6 bases short and J 5 bases short, with 18 bases between. The CDR3 extends over 15 amino acids. Germline CDR1 is SNHLY and CDR2 is FYNNEI. In DNA, the CDR3 is TGTGCCAGCAGCAACTATTGCGGGGAGGTAGATACGCAGTATTTT. The encoded protein is CASSNYCGEVDTQYF.

The chain combines TRBV2 with TRBJ2-5; 7 bases are shared with TRBD2. J gave up 2 bases and V 6 bases, and 6 bases lay outside the gene matches. The V gene's germline CDR1 is SNHLY and CDR2 FYNNEI. This CDR3 has 14 amino acids. DNA for the CDR3: TGTGCCAGCAGGTACCTAGCGGCACAAGAGACCCAGTACTTC. It translates to CASRYLAAQETQYF.

This clonotype was recorded at least ten times. V usage is TRBV7-9 and J usage is TRBJ2-3; tentative D call: TRBD2 (6 bases). The CDR3 has 15 amino acids. The germline V and J ends were trimmed by 5 bases and 3 bases, with 15 bases remaining between them. CDR1 is SEHNR, CDR2 FQNEAQ, per germline (reference sequence). The CDR3 DNA sequence: TGTGCCAGCAGCCGACCGGGAAGCGGGACAGATACGCAGTATTTT. Translation: CASSRPGSGTDTQYF.

Ten or more counts support this clonotype. This sequence joins TRBV12-3 or TRBV12-4 and TRBJ1-2; D remains unclear. Trimming removed 0 bases from V and 5 bases from J, with 10 bases in between. The CDR3 sequence is 14 residues long. The chain's CDR3 is CASSLAGPIYGYTF. Written as DNA, the CDR3 is TGTGCCAGCAGTTTAGCTGGACCAATTTATGGCTACACCTTC.

This rearrangement joins TRBV7-6 to TRBJ2-7, with unresolved D. Germline V gene data show CDR1 as SGHVS and CDR2 as FNYEAQ. This CDR3 region has 13 residues. V lost 3 bases, J lost 7 bases, and 13 bases lay in between. CDR3 amino acids: CASSFDQPTEQYF. DNA for the CDR3: TGTGCCAGCAGCTTTGACCAACCCACAGAGCAGTACTTC.